These T cell receptor beta chains were read from a single sample in a study of blood T cell repertoires in COVID-19. The table came from immunoSEQ multiplex PCR; TCRdb's copy has only in-frame clones and leaves some out. The sample consists of some 490,000 clones, 88% of them appearing once. The material sequenced was PBMCs or T cells enriched from blood (not recorded which). The receptor set was obtained from a woman aged 55-69 years who had recovered from COVID-19. Both conserved end residues are part of each CDR3. Each record gives: clone size, J gene, D gene, V gene, CDR3 DNA, CDR3 protein. A D gene is named only where the DNA matches it firmly. Size tells how often a clone was seen (once, few, many) or the class of an expanded clone, and some rows leave it out.

>-|TRBJ1-6|TRBD1|TRBV6-6
TGTGCCAGCAGTACCGGGACAGAACCGTCTAGTTCACCCCTCCACTTT
CASSTGTEPSSSPLHF
>-|TRBJ2-3|TRBD2|TRBV24-1
TGTGCCACCAGTGATTTCAGGACTAGCGGGGGGAGTTTAGATACGCAGTATTTT
CATSDFRTSGGSLDTQYF
>-|TRBJ2-3|TRBD2|TRBV12-3/TRBV12-4
TGTGCCAGCAGTTTAGGGGGGACTATTACGCAGTATTTT
CASSLGGTITQYF
>-|TRBJ2-2|-|TRBV28
TGTGCCAGCAGTTCTCCGGGGCAGGGGGGCACCGGGGAGCTGTTTTTT
CASSSPGQGGTGELFF
>-|TRBJ1-2|TRBD1|TRBV10-3
TGTGCCATCACCCAAACCGGGACAGGGGGCATGGTTGATGGCTACACCTTC
CAITQTGTGGMVDGYTF
>few|TRBJ1-2|-|TRBV2
TGTGCCAGCAGTGTTGACAATAACTATGGCTACACCTTC
CASSVDNNYGYTF
>-|TRBJ1-5|-|TRBV30
TGTGCCTGGAAGACAGTCTTAAATCAGCCCCAGCATTTT
CAWKTVLNQPQHF
>-|TRBJ1-5|-|TRBV6-6
TGTGCCAGCAGTCCTCCAACGTTGGCAGGGGTCTATAGCAATCAGCCCCAGCATTTT
CASSPPTLAGVYSNQPQHF
>-|TRBJ2-1|-|TRBV4-1
TGCGCCAGCAGCCAAGGGTCGCTGGGACTCACCTACAATGAGCAGTTCTTC
CASSQGSLGLTYNEQFF
>-|TRBJ2-4|TRBD2|TRBV6-2/TRBV6-3
TGTGCCAGCAGTTACTCGAAGACGGGGCTAGCGGGGAATTTCCCCAAAAACATTCAGTACTTC
CASSYSKTGLAGNFPKNIQYF
>-|TRBJ1-6|-|TRBV11-3
TGTGCCAGCAGCCGATTCGGGGGTTCACCCCTCCACTTT
CASSRFGGSPLHF
>-|TRBJ1-5|-|TRBV5-6
TGTGCCAGCGAACGACGGGGTTATAGCAATCAGCCCCAGCATTTT
CASERRGYSNQPQHF
>-|TRBJ2-3|-|TRBV3-1/TRBV3-2
TGTGCCAGCAGCTTAGGGTGGGGGGGCGTAGATACGCAGTATTTT
CASSLGWGGVDTQYF
>-|TRBJ2-3|TRBD2|TRBV30
TGTGCCTGGAGTGCCAAGACTAGCGGGGGGACAGATACGCAGTATTTT
CAWSAKTSGGTDTQYF
>-|TRBJ1-2|-|TRBV5-4
TGTGCCAGCAGCTTAGCCGACAGGAACTATGGCTACACCTTC
CASSLADRNYGYTF
>-|TRBJ1-1|-|TRBV7-9
TGTGCCAGCAGCTTTGGGCAGGGGAACACTGAAGCTTTCTTT
CASSFGQGNTEAFF
>-|TRBJ2-6|-|TRBV19
TGTGCCAGTAGTATGGATGGGCACAGCCTCTCTGGGGCCAACGTCCTGACTTTC
CASSMDGHSLSGANVLTF
>few|TRBJ1-5|TRBD1|TRBV4-1
TGCGCCAGCAGCCGACAGGACAGGGATTCTCAGCCCCAGCATTTT
CASSRQDRDSQPQHF
>-|TRBJ1-2|TRBD1|TRBV19
TGTGCCAGTAGTCCCGGACAGGCCATCTATGGCTACACCTTC
CASSPGQAIYGYTF
>-|TRBJ1-3|-|TRBV11-2
TGTGCCAGCAGCCCGGTCCTCCCTTCTGGAAACACCATATATTTT
CASSPVLPSGNTIYF
>-|TRBJ2-3|-|TRBV6-5
TGTGCCAGCGAAGGGGCGGCAGATACGCAGTATTTT
CASEGAADTQYF
>-|TRBJ1-1|-|TRBV12-3/TRBV12-4
TGTGCCAGCACCCCCGGAGCTTTCTTT
CASTPGAFF
>once|TRBJ1-6|TRBD1|TRBV28
TGTGCCAGCAGTTCCGGAACAGGGGATAATTCACCCCTCCACTTT
CASSSGTGDNSPLHF
>-|TRBJ1-4|TRBD1|TRBV5-4
TGTGCCAGCAGCTCGTCCGGGACAGGGGATGAAAAACTGTTTTTT
CASSSSGTGDEKLFF
>-|TRBJ2-3|TRBD2|TRBV5-5
TGTGCCAGCAGCTTGGGGAGCGGGGGGCCTACAGATACGCAGTATTTT
CASSLGSGGPTDTQYF
>-|TRBJ2-3|TRBD1|TRBV29-1
TGCAGCGCCAGGGGACAGGAGGGGTCCACAGATACGCAGTATTTT
CSARGQEGSTDTQYF
>-|TRBJ2-5|-|TRBV2
TGTGCCAGCAATGGGGGGGCACCACAAGAGACCCAGTACTTC
CASNGGAPQETQYF
>-|TRBJ2-3|TRBD1|TRBV13
TGTGCCAGCCGGCGGACAGGGGGTAAAGATACGCAGTATTTT
CASRRTGGKDTQYF
>-|TRBJ2-7|TRBD2|TRBV7-9
TGTGCCAGCAGCTTTAGCGGGGGGGGCACGGAGCAGTACTTC
CASSFSGGGTEQYF
>once|TRBJ2-3|TRBD1|TRBV6-5
TGTGCCAGCAGTTACAGGGGGCGAGGCACAGATACGCAGTATTTT
CASSYRGRGTDTQYF
>-|TRBJ1-4|-|TRBV11-3
TGTGCCAGCAGCCCCGGACGGGGGGTTACTAATGAAAAACTGTTTTTT
CASSPGRGVTNEKLFF
>-|TRBJ1-6|TRBD1|TRBV18
TGTGCCAGCTCATCGGACAGGGTGTCTTCACCCCTCCACTTT
CASSSDRVSSPLHF
>-|TRBJ1-3|TRBD1|TRBV30
TGTGCCTGGAGAATCCAGGGGGCAAACACCATATATTTT
CAWRIQGANTIYF
>-|TRBJ2-5|TRBD2|TRBV6-5
TGTGCCAGCAGTCGGACTAGTACCACACAAGAGACCCAGTACTTC
CASSRTSTTQETQYF